A single sample gave rise to the 23 T cell receptor beta chains below, sequenced in a study of cytomegalovirus exposure and HLA in healthy donors. Repertoires were generated with immunoSEQ multiplex PCR, while TCRdb's copy carries only in-frame clones and drops some. The table shows 55,000 to 70,000 clones, with roughly 90% occurring only once. The sequenced sample consisted of PBMCs. Receptors originate from a woman aged 25-40 years in good health and CMV-seronegative.

This clone showed up just a few times. The V gene is TRBV18, the J gene TRBJ1-5; D gene unclear. The length of the CDR3 is 14 residues. The germline V and J ends were trimmed by 5 bases and 2 bases, with 10 bases remaining between them. Germline CDR1 is KGHSH and CDR2 is LQKENI. CDR3 sequence (DNA): TGTGCCAGCTCAGTGGCGGGCGGCAATCAGCCCCAGCATTTT. Protein sequence: CASSVAGGNQPQHF.

The V and J genes are TRBV9 and TRBJ2-5; no reliable D call. Trimming took off 4 bases at V and 5 bases at J, with 15 bases between the two ends. The CDR3 is made up of 14 amino acids. Per the germline V gene, CDR1 is SGDLS and CDR2 is YYNGEE. The chain's CDR3 is CASSLHLDRETQYF. The CDR3, as DNA: TGTGCCAGCAGCCTCCACCTAGATCGGGAGACCCAGTACTTC.

The chain couples TRBV7-7 to TRBJ1-1; the D is unclear. Germline CDR1 is SSHAT and CDR2 is FNYEAQ (reference sequence). The CDR3 is made up of 13 amino acids. V gave up 2 bases and J gave up 5 bases, with 9 bases separating them. CDR3 loop: CASSLSGSTEAFF. DNA for the CDR3: TGTGCCAGCAGCTTATCCGGGAGTACTGAAGCTTTCTTT.

The chain joins TRBV18 to TRBJ1-1; D call uncertain. Germline loops: CDR1 KGHSH, CDR2 LQKENI. CDR3 length: 17 residues. V was shortened by 3 bases and J by 1 base, with 18 bases between the two germline ends. CDR3 residues: CASSPYNLERRNTEAFF. DNA for the CDR3: TGTGCCAGCTCACCTTACAATTTAGAACGGAGGAACACTGAAGCTTTCTTT.

This chain joins TRBV9 and TRBJ2-1, with 9 bases identical to TRBD2. V was clipped by 4 bases and J by 4 bases; unmatched bases: 15. The germline CDR1 and CDR2 sequences are SGDLS and YYNGEE. The CDR3 covers 18 residues. Here the CDR3 DNA reads TGTGCCAGCAGCCCCAGGACCCGGACTAGCGTAATGTACAATGAGCAGTTCTTC. The encoded protein is CASSPRTRTSVMYNEQFF.

The chain recombines TRBV4-1 with TRBJ2-1; 14 bases align to TRBD2. V shed 3 bases and J 5 bases; nucleotides not matched to a gene: 9. The length of the CDR3 is 18 residues. Germline values: CDR1 MGHRA, CDR2 YSYEKL. The CDR3 DNA reads TGCGCCAGCAGCCAGATAGATATGGGACTAGCGGGAGACAATGAGCAGTTCTTC. Translation gives CASSQIDMGLAGDNEQFF.

This chain connects TRBV5-4 to TRBJ2-1, with D possibly TRBD1 on 6 matching bases. The V end lost 4 bases, the J end lost 0 bases, and 14 bases lay between the germline ends. The CDR3 consists of 16 residues. Germline CDR1 is SGHNT and CDR2 is YYREEE (reference sequence). The CDR3 region is CASSHDRRSSYNEQFF. DNA of the CDR3: TGTGCCAGCAGCCATGACAGGAGGAGCTCCTACAATGAGCAGTTCTTC.

The V and J genes are TRBV6-5 and TRBJ1-1; D may be TRBD1 (6 bases). Germline CDR1 MNHEY, CDR2 SVGAGI. V was clipped by 0 bases and J by 3 bases, with 11 bases between them. There are 15 residues in the CDR3. The CDR3 spells CASSYSGTSYTEAFF. The CDR3 DNA sequence: TGTGCCAGCAGTTACTCGGGGACATCATACACTGAAGCTTTCTTT.

The chain is built from TRBV6-1 and TRBJ2-3; D possibly corresponds to TRBD2 (5 bases). The CDR3 extends over 16 amino acids. Trimming pared 2 bases from V and 2 bases from J, leaving 14 bases between. Germline CDR1 is MNHNS and CDR2 is SASEGT. This chain's CDR3 is CASSEPRGRDTDTQYF. CDR3 nucleotide sequence: TGTGCCAGCAGTGAACCCCGGGGAAGGGACACAGATACGCAGTATTTT.

V and J are TRBV7-3 and TRBJ2-3, with TRBD1 as a possible D gene (5 bases). The CDR3 totals 16 residues. CDR1 is SGHTA, CDR2 FQGTGA, per germline. The V end was cut by 5 bases, the J end by 0 bases, with 15 bases between. The chain's CDR3 is CASSPFQGGSTDTQYF. In nucleotides, the CDR3 is TGTGCCAGCAGCCCTTTCCAGGGTGGAAGCACAGATACGCAGTATTTT.

The chain links TRBV19 to TRBJ2-1, with TRBD2 matching over 10 bases. CDR3 size: 14 residues. CDR1 and CDR2 from the germline V gene are LNHDA and SQIVND (reference sequence). J gave up 4 bases and V 7 bases, and 4 bases lay outside the gene matches. CDR3 in DNA: TGTGCCAGTACCCCACTAGCGGGATACAATGAGCAGTTCTTC. Amino acid sequence: CASTPLAGYNEQFF. The full variable domain, rest sourced from reference TRBV19 and TRBJ2-1, is DGGITQSPKYLFRKEGQNVTLSCEQNLNHDAMYWYRQDPGQGLRLIYYSQIVNDFQKGDIAEGYSVSREKKESFPLTVTSAQKNPTAFYLCASTPLAGYNEQFFGPGTRLTVL.

This clone is a singleton in its sample. The J gene is TRBJ2-7, the V gene TRBV5-1; a possible D gene is TRBD2 (5 bases). Per germline, CDR1 SGHRS and CDR2 YFSETQ. V gave up 0 bases and J gave up 2 bases, with 9 bases separating them. This CDR3 comprises 14 residues. DNA for the CDR3: TGCGCCAGCAGCTTGGGGAGGCCCCCCTACGAGCAGTACTTC. Residues: CASSLGRPPYEQYF.

This chain connects TRBV6-5 to TRBJ2-2; 10 bases are a match to TRBD1. J lost 5 bases, V lost 2 bases, and 2 bases had no gene match. The CDR3 contains 15 residues. Germline V gene lookup returns CDR1 MNHEY and CDR2 SVGAGI. As DNA, the CDR3 is TGTGCCAGCAGTTACGGGACAGGGGTTACCGGGGAGCTGTTTTTT. Protein sequence: CASSYGTGVTGELFF.

This chain connects TRBV25-1 to TRBJ2-2; TRBD2 agrees at 7 bases. Looked up from germline, CDR1 is MGHDK and CDR2 is SYGVNS. The CDR3 runs to 16 residues. Losses at the gene ends were 2 bases for V and 4 bases for J; bases not matched to a gene: 7. The CDR3 here is CASSEPRREGTGELFF. In DNA form, the CDR3 reads TGTGCCAGCAGTGAACCCCGAAGGGAGGGCACCGGGGAGCTGTTTTTT.

The chain carries TRBV7-3 and TRBJ1-1; D is unclear. The germline gives CDR1 SGHTA, CDR2 FQGTGA. There are 15 residues in the CDR3. The V end was cut by 0 bases, the J end by 6 bases, with 14 bases between. CDR3 nucleotides: TGTGCCAGCAGCTTAACCGCGGGCTCGGAACCTGAAGCTTTCTTT. This sequence encodes CASSLTAGSEPEAFF.

The genes are TRBV7-6 and TRBJ2-1, with TRBD2 matching 8 bases. The CDR3 has 16 amino acids. The trim removed 3 bases at V and 8 bases at J, leaving 12 bases unmatched. Germline loops: CDR1 SGHVS, CDR2 FNYEAQ. CDR3 in amino acids: CASSFLETSGRYEQFF. The CDR3 nucleotides are TGTGCCAGCAGCTTCCTAGAAACAAGCGGGAGATATGAGCAGTTCTTC. Full variable domain (rest looked up from reference TRBV7-6 and TRBJ2-1): GAGVSQSPRYKVTKRGQDVALRCDPISGHVSLYWYRQALGQGPEFLTYFNYEAQQDKSGLPNDRFSAERPEGSISTLTIQRTEQRDSAMYRCASSFLETSGRYEQFFGPGTRLTVL.

The rearrangement uses TRBV2 and TRBJ1-5; a weak D match, TRBD1 (5 bases). The length of the CDR3 is 17 residues. The V end was cut by 7 bases, the J end by 0 bases, with 19 bases between. Per the germline V gene, CDR1 is SNHLY and CDR2 is FYNNEI. CDR3 sequence (DNA): TGTGCCAGCACCAAGGGCGCACGGACAAATAGCAATCAGCCCCAGCATTTT. The encoded protein is CASTKGARTNSNQPQHF.

The V and J genes are TRBV15 and TRBJ2-2; TRBD1 matches at 10 bases. V dropped 4 bases and J dropped 4; count of bases not matched to a gene: 18. From germline, CDR1 is LNHNV and CDR2 YYDKDF (reference sequence). The length of the CDR3 is 20 residues. CDR3 nucleotides: TGTGCCACCAGCAAAAAACACCCGGGACAGGGGATTGGTAGCACCGGGGAGCTGTTTTTT. Its protein product is CATSKKHPGQGIGSTGELFF. Full variable domain (remainder filled in from reference TRBV15 and TRBJ2-2): DAMVIQNPRYQVTQFGKPVTLSCSQTLNHNVMYWYQQKSSQAPKLLFHYYDKDFNNEADTPDNFQSRRPNTSFCFLDIRSPGLGDTAMYLCATSKKHPGQGIGSTGELFFGEGSRLTVL.

The chain is built from TRBV7-6 and TRBJ1-5, with TRBD1 matching 7 bases. J was trimmed by 0 bases and V by 5 bases; bases with no gene match: 16. The CDR3 loop spans 19 amino acids. The germline V gene encodes CDR1 SGHVS and CDR2 FNYEAQ. Written as DNA, the CDR3 is TGTGCCAGCAGCACAGGGGACAGTGATCGATCTTATAGCAATCAGCCCCAGCATTTT. Translated: CASSTGDSDRSYSNQPQHF. Full variable domain (outside the CDR3, taken from reference TRBV7-6 and TRBJ1-5): GAGVSQSPRYKVTKRGQDVALRCDPISGHVSLYWYRQALGQGPEFLTYFNYEAQQDKSGLPNDRFSAERPEGSISTLTIQRTEQRDSAMYRCASSTGDSDRSYSNQPQHFGDGTRLSIL.

This clone appeared a single time. The DNA of the CDR3 is TGTGCCAGCAGGAACCGGGACACCTATGGCTACACCTTC. Translation: CASRNRDTYGYTF. This chain connects TRBV2 to TRBJ1-2; possible D gene TRBD1, 6 bases. The CDR3 spans 13 residues. The germline gives CDR1 SNHLY, CDR2 FYNNEI. V lost 6 bases, J lost 4 bases, and 12 bases lay in between.

This chain links TRBV6-5 with TRBJ2-5; a possible D gene is TRBD2 (6 bases). Trimming shortened V by 0 bases and J by 3 bases, and 14 bases separated the two germline ends. The CDR3 is made up of 16 amino acids. Germline assignment: CDR1 MNHEY and CDR2 SVGAGI. In nucleotides, the CDR3 is TGTGCCAGCAGTTACTCGTTAACCGGGAGTAAAGAGACCCAGTACTTC. Protein sequence: CASSYSLTGSKETQYF.

This chain uses TRBV6-5 with TRBJ1-2; 7 bases are shared with TRBD1. The CDR3 is 13 residues long. V lost 5 bases and J lost 6; bases outside the gene matches: 6. Germline lookup yields CDR1 MNHEY and CDR2 SVGAGI. The CDR3 loop reads CASSPDRRDGYTF. CDR3 DNA sequence: TGTGCCAGCAGTCCGGACAGGCGGGATGGCTACACCTTC.

This clone was counted a single time. The chain has TRBV19 and TRBJ1-2, with no clear D. V gave up 5 bases and J gave up 4 bases, with 11 bases separating them. The CDR3 totals 13 residues. Germline CDR1 LNHDA, CDR2 SQIVND (reference sequence). The CDR3 sequence: CASSPDTAYGYTF. As DNA, the CDR3 is TGTGCCAGTAGTCCCGACACGGCCTATGGCTACACCTTC.